This T cell receptor beta chain was identified in a study of type 1 regulatory T cells. Study information: T-allo10 is a Tr1-enriched, alloantigen-specific CD4 T cell product made in vitro.

Each CDR3 protein is one row after TCRdb ran MiXCR on the reads. The profile covers around 19,000 distinct CDR3 sequences, with 10% appearing a single time and over 2.5% taken by the ten largest. Sequencing used CD4+ T cells, either the whole sample or a sorted fraction (not recorded which). The TCR sequence derives from a human donor in good health.

CDR3 bases: TGCAGTGCTAGTCAGCGCCGCGGCGGGGACATTCAGTACTTC. It codes for CSASQRRGGDIQYF. This chain connects TRBV20-1 to TRBJ2-4, with D possibly TRBD2 on 6 matching bases. V was pared by 3 bases and J by 8 bases, with 17 bases between. From germline, CDR1 is DFQATT and CDR2 SNEGSKA (reference sequence). This CDR3 is 14 amino acids long.